The T cell receptor beta chain under discussion was sequenced for a study of untreated major depressive disorder (dated by TCRdb to the late 2010s). About the full investigation: This cross-sectional case-control study compared T cell phenotype and TCR repertoire between antidepressant-free major depressive disorder patients and individually matched non-depressed controls. Differences in Vbeta 5.1, Vbeta 11 and Vbeta 22 usage observed by flow cytometry in the whole cohort were followed up by sequencing.

CDR1 MGHRA and CDR2 YSYEKL are derived from the germline V gene. V drops 1 base and J drops 2 bases, leaving 18 bases in between. The CDR3 runs 17 amino acids, cysteine and phenylalanine included. The retained sequence is limited to the CDR3, 51 bases, with the frame set at the first base. The Qiagen DNeasy Blood and Tissue Kit was used to extract total genomic DNA from the purified CD4+ T cells. Amplification and sequencing of the TCRbeta CDR3 region, as defined according to IMGT, were carried out with immunoSEQ immunosequencing protocols. The published analysis was carried out like this. The immunoSEQ service preprocessed the raw sequence data to correct PCR and sequencing errors. After being loaded into the immunoSEQ Analyzer, the data underwent further analysis with VDJtools v1.0.7. The paired Wilcoxon signed-rank test was used to test differences between patients and controls. Imported from immuneACCESS, the table was reduced by TCRdb to in-frame sequences with V and J called. These copies leave out some clones; in studies compared against another copy, an unresolved V gene accounts for under half, and the cause of the remainder is not known. D and trimming were read from the DNA, whereas the V and J calls and clone size are those reported in that table. The sample contains under 20,000 clones, 92% of them found a single time. About 0.6% of the sample is taken by the ten largest.

Each depressed patient was matched pairwise with a non-depressed control on sex, age, current smoking status and body mass index. European descent was reported for all participants. To qualify, patients needed a DSM-IV diagnosis of major depressive disorder plus a Hamilton Rating Scale for Depression score of 18 or higher. Patients had been free of any psychiatric medication, including antidepressants, for at least 8 weeks before enrollment. Depression severity ranging from moderate to severe was represented among patients. Major medical conditions, Axis I/II comorbidities, regular medication or illicit drug use, and drinking over 100 g alcohol a week were all grounds for excluding any participant. About 31 ml of peripheral blood was drawn into EDTA tubes from each participant. Magnetic negative selection with the BD IMag Human CD4 T Lymphocyte Enrichment Set was used to purify CD4+ T cells from thawed PBMCs. A purity of about 95% was typically achieved with the CD4+ enrichment method, as confirmed by flow cytometry. A subgroup of about five case-control pairs, chosen blind to the chemokine receptor expression and flow-cytometric repertoire skewing results, underwent TCRbeta sequencing. All blood samples were drawn in the morning at 8:00 a.m., and PBMCs were separated by Ficoll-Hypaque gradient centrifugation. PBMCs were cryopreserved by gradual cooling to -80°C and stored in liquid nitrogen until assayed.

Note on this clone: The antigen it binds to is not known. Base qualities are missing; no much larger clone stands one base away.

Results the study describes overall, beyond this receptor: For the sequencing comparisons, one-tailed planned tests were applied to only three preselected Vbeta families. Sequencing confirmed higher TRBV05-01 (Vbeta 5.1) usage among CD4+ T cells of depressed patients than controls, with p = 0.040 in a one-tailed test. The top five TRBV05-01 clones in every sequenced subject were all private clones. Because of the strict matching and exclusion criteria, the study sample was comparatively small, which limits how generalizable the findings are. In the sequencing data, TRBV25-01 and TRBV02-01 usage matched the flow-cytometry pattern without reaching statistical significance.

The clonotype was recovered from a middle-aged woman with major depressive disorder. The sample was CD4+ T cells from PBMCs. The rearrangement combines TRBV4-1 with TRBJ2-7; the D segment could be TRBD1, given 6 matching bases. The CDR3 region: CASSQVDSRGAPYEQYF. The DNA sequence is TGCGCCAGCAGCCAAGTGGACTCCAGGGGCGCTCCCTACGAGCAGTACTTC.